These T cell receptor beta chains were read from a single sample in a study of human T cells and chemical hapten exposure. A single record per CDR3 protein comes from TCRdb applying MiXCR to the RACE reads. Altogether around 65,000 distinct CDR3 sequences are present, approximately 6.2% being singletons, with the ten largest covering 3.4%. Material: whole blood. The receptors come from a female donor in good health. Some clones in this sample may be carry-over from other donors' samples. Each CDR3 is given with its conserved first and last residue. A D gene is named only where the DNA matches it firmly. Expanded clones are given a class, and other clones once, few, many or no size at all.

v_call,clone_size,j_call,d_call,cdr3_aa,cdr3_nt
TRBV6-5,.,TRBJ2-1,TRBD2,CASRPRAGAEQFF,TGTGCCAGCAGACCCAGAGCGGGAGCTGAGCAGTTCTTC
TRBV27,few,TRBJ2-7,.,CASSFRGASYEQYF,TGTGCCAGCAGTTTCAGGGGGGCCTCCTACGAGCAGTACTTC
TRBV30,many,TRBJ1-5,TRBD1,CAWRGGLEANQPQHF,TGTGCCTGGAGAGGGGGCCTCGAGGCGAATCAGCCCCAGCATTTT
TRBV3-1,few,TRBJ2-2,TRBD2,CASSVLAGNTGELFF,TGTGCCAGCAGCGTACTAGCGGGGAACACCGGGGAGCTGTTTTTT
TRBV5-1,many,TRBJ1-1,.,CASSLVGPRYTEAFF,TGCGCCAGCAGCTTGGTGGGCCCTAGGTACACTGAAGCTTTCTTT
TRBV27,many,TRBJ1-5,TRBD1,CASSDRGGQPQHF,TGTGCCAGCAGTGACAGGGGAGGCCAGCCCCAGCATTTT
TRBV30,.,TRBJ2-3,.,CAWSRTDRTDTQYF,TGTGCCTGGAGTAGGACAGACCGCACAGATACGCAGTATTTT
TRBV20-1,.,TRBJ1-2,.,CSARDWAERSNYGYTF,TGCAGTGCTAGAGATTGGGCGGAGCGAAGTAACTATGGCTACACCTTC
TRBV10-1,.,TRBJ1-1,.,CASTLAPGKGLGGYTEAFF,TGCGCCAGTACATTGGCACCTGGAAAGGGCCTAGGGGGATACACTGAAGCTTTCTTT
TRBV5-1,many,TRBJ2-6,.,CASSLGPRQVSGANVLTF,TGCGCCAGCAGCTTGGGGCCCAGACAGGTCTCTGGGGCCAACGTCCTGACTTTC
TRBV7-9,many,TRBJ1-2,.,CASSLGSAASAGYTF,TGTGCCAGCAGCTTAGGTTCGGCCGCGTCGGCTGGCTACACCTTC
TRBV18,many,TRBJ2-5,.,CASSPRKTQETQYF,TGTGCCAGCTCACCTCGGAAAACTCAAGAGACCCAGTACTTC
TRBV11-2,.,TRBJ2-3,TRBD1,CASSPSGQGVDTQYF,TGTGCCAGCAGCCCATCAGGACAGGGAGTAGATACGCAGTATTTT
TRBV7-2,many,TRBJ2-5,TRBD2,CASSPGLAGGTQYF,TGTGCCAGCAGCCCGGGACTAGCGGGAGGGACCCAGTACTTC
TRBV11-2,many,TRBJ2-4,.,CASSLAGRGAKNIQYF,TGTGCCAGCAGCTTAGCGGGCCGGGGCGCCAAAAACATTCAGTACTTC
TRBV6-6,.,TRBJ1-3,TRBD1,CASSRGTVSGNTIYF,TGTGCCAGCAGCCGGGGGACAGTCTCTGGAAACACCATATATTTT
TRBV27,.,TRBJ1-5,.,CASSLEGGAGQPQHF,TGTGCCAGCAGTTTGGAAGGGGGGGCCGGTCAGCCCCAGCATTTT
TRBV7-9,few,TRBJ1-2,TRBD1,CASSLNGRGDGYTF,TGTGCCAGCAGCTTAAACGGCAGGGGGGATGGCTACACCTTC
TRBV6-5,.,TRBJ2-7,.,CASNSGSTEQYF,TGTGCCAGCAATTCTGGGAGCACCGAGCAGTACTTC
TRBV19,.,TRBJ1-2,TRBD1,CASTPRGTGTLRGYTF,TGTGCCAGTACCCCGAGGGGGACAGGGACCCTCCGGGGCTACACCTTC
TRBV20-1,many,TRBJ2-3,TRBD1,CSARDSTPGQGGRTDTQYF,TGCAGTGCTAGAGATTCAACGCCGGGACAGGGAGGACGGACAGATACGCAGTATTTT
TRBV6-5,many,TRBJ2-1,TRBD1,CASSYSETGVGEQFF,TGTGCCAGCAGTTACTCGGAGACAGGGGTGGGTGAGCAGTTCTTC
TRBV29-1,few,TRBJ2-2,.,CSVERGEGQTGELFF,TGCAGCGTTGAGAGGGGGGAGGGCCAAACCGGGGAGCTGTTTTTT
TRBV28,many,TRBJ2-5,TRBD2,CASSLPSGSKETQYF,TGTGCCAGCAGTTTGCCTAGCGGAAGTAAAGAGACCCAGTACTTC
TRBV5-6,few,TRBJ1-1,TRBD1,CASSEGQGKTFF,TGTGCCAGCAGCGAGGGACAGGGGAAGACTTTCTTT
TRBV20-1,.,TRBJ2-3,.,CSARDHSIGNPSQMPQYF,TGCAGTGCTAGAGATCACAGTATAGGAAATCCCTCCCAAATGCCGCAGTATTTT
TRBV7-9,many,TRBJ2-3,.,CASSLQGDPTDTQYF,TGTGCCAGCAGCTTACAAGGGGACCCCACAGATACGCAGTATTTT
TRBV18,many,TRBJ1-5,.,CASSPTDGNNQPQHF,TGTGCCAGCTCACCAACGGACGGAAACAATCAGCCCCAGCATTTT
TRBV10-1,many,TRBJ1-1,.,CASIRPQNTEAFF,TGCGCCAGCATAAGGCCACAGAACACTGAAGCTTTCTTT
TRBV5-1,many,TRBJ1-1,.,CASSLHGQLEAFF,TGCGCCAGCAGCCTCCACGGACAGCTTGAAGCTTTCTTT
TRBV7-9,many,TRBJ2-7,.,CASSSQGGSFYEQYF,TGTGCCAGCAGCTCCCAGGGGGGGTCTTTTTACGAGCAGTACTTC
TRBV7-2,many,TRBJ2-3,TRBD2,CASSLVAGASTDTQYF,TGTGCCAGCAGCTTAGTGGCGGGAGCTAGCACAGATACGCAGTATTTT
TRBV14,.,TRBJ1-4,.,CASSRELVGRKLFF,TGTGCCAGCAGCCGTGAGCTAGTGGGGAGAAAACTGTTTTTT
TRBV20-1,many,TRBJ1-1,.,CSASAPVEAFF,TGCAGTGCTAGCGCCCCCGTGGAAGCTTTCTTT
TRBV2,.,TRBJ1-2,TRBD1,CATIDRTGGNYGYTF,TGTGCCACCATTGACAGGACAGGGGGGAACTATGGCTACACCTTC
TRBV9,many,TRBJ2-3,.,CASSASDSTDTQYF,TGTGCCAGCAGCGCGTCAGATAGCACAGATACGCAGTATTTT
TRBV3-1,many,TRBJ1-5,.,CASSQSGVVFGSNQPQHF,TGTGCCAGCAGCCAATCAGGGGTGGTTTTCGGTAGCAATCAGCCCCAGCATTTT
TRBV7-2,.,TRBJ2-1,TRBD2,CASSLGLALSSYNEQFF,TGTGCCAGCAGCTTAGGACTAGCGCTTAGCTCCTACAATGAGCAGTTCTTC
TRBV28,many,TRBJ2-7,TRBD2,CASRILAGAWYEQYF,TGTGCCAGCAGAATCCTAGCGGGAGCGTGGTACGAGCAGTACTTC
TRBV9,many,TRBJ2-5,.,CASSVGPMVEAQYF,TGTGCCAGCAGCGTAGGCCCCATGGTGGAGGCCCAGTACTTC
TRBV20-1,few,TRBJ2-7,TRBD2,CSARLKTSAVYEQYF,TGCAGTGCTAGGTTAAAGACTAGCGCGGTGTACGAGCAGTACTTC
TRBV5-1,few,TRBJ2-3,TRBD1,CASSSQGARTDTQYF,TGCGCCAGCAGCTCACAGGGGGCTCGTACAGATACGCAGTATTTT
TRBV29-1,many,TRBJ2-7,.,CSVWKRSEQYF,TGCAGCGTTTGGAAGAGGTCCGAGCAGTACTTC
TRBV12-3/TRBV12-4,many,TRBJ1-6,TRBD1,CASNPDRDSPLHF,TGTGCCAGCAACCCGGACAGGGACTCACCCCTCCACTTT
TRBV5-6,.,TRBJ1-5,.,CASSLVGHPDQPQHF,TGTGCCAGCAGCTTGGTAGGCCATCCGGATCAGCCCCAGCATTTT
TRBV29-1,.,TRBJ2-2,.,CSVFTGELFF,TGCAGCGTGTTTACTGGGGAGCTGTTTTTT
TRBV5-8,many,TRBJ2-7,TRBD1,CASSLNRGDEQYF,TGTGCCAGCAGCTTGAACAGGGGTGACGAGCAGTACTTC
TRBV6-2/TRBV6-3,few,TRBJ2-7,.,CASSYPTWEQYF,TGTGCCAGCAGTTACCCGACCTGGGAGCAGTACTTC
TRBV19,few,TRBJ2-6,TRBD1,CASSVTGAGANVLTF,TGTGCCAGTAGCGTCACAGGGGCTGGGGCCAACGTCCTGACTTTC
TRBV9,.,TRBJ2-1,.,CASSRTRDYNEQFF,TGTGCCAGCAGCAGAACCCGGGACTACAATGAGCAGTTCTTC
TRBV20-1,many,TRBJ2-7,TRBD2,CSARELADAEQYF,TGCAGTGCTAGAGAACTAGCGGACGCAGAGCAGTACTTC